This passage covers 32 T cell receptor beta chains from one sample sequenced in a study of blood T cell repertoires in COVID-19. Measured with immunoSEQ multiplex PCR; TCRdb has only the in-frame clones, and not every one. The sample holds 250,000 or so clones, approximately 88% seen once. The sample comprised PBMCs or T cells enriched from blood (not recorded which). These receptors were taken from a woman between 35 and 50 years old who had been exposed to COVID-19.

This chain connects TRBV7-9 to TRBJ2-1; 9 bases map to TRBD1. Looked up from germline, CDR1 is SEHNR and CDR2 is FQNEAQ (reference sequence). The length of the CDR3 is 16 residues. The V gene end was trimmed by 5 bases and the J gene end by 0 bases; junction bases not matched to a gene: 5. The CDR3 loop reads CASSPETGGSYNEQFF. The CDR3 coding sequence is TGTGCCAGCAGCCCCGAGACAGGGGGCTCCTACAATGAGCAGTTCTTC. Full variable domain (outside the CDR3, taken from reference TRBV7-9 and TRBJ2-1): DTGVSQNPRHKITKRGQNVTFRCDPISEHNRLYWYRQTLGQGPEFLTYFQNEAQLEKSRLLSDRFSAERPKGSFSTLEIQRTEQGDSAMYLCASSPETGGSYNEQFFGPGTRLTVL.

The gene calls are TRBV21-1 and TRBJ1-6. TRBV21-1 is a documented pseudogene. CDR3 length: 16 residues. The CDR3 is CASSPRGEDWGSPLHF. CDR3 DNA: TGTGCCAGCAGCCCCCGCGGAGAGGACTGGGGTTCACCCCTCCACTTT.

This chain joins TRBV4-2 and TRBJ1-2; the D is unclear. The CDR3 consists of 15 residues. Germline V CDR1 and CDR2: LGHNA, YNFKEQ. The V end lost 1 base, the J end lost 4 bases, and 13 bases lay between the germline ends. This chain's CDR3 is CASSQVNGASYGYTF. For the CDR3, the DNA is TGTGCCAGCAGCCAAGTCAACGGAGCCTCCTATGGCTACACCTTC.

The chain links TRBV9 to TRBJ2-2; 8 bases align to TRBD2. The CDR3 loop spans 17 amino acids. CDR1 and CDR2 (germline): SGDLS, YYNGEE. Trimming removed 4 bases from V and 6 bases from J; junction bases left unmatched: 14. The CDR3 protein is CASSTRLSGIGAGELFF. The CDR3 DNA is TGTGCCAGCAGCACCCGCCTTAGCGGGATAGGAGCCGGGGAGCTGTTTTTT.

CDR3 sequence: CASSLRTGRYTEAFF. As DNA, the CDR3 is TGTGCCAGCAGTTTACGGACGGGAAGATACACTGAAGCTTTCTTT. The rearrangement uses TRBV28 and TRBJ1-1; D uncertain. The germline V gene has CDR1 MDHEN and CDR2 SYDVKM. V shed 2 bases and J shed 3 bases, with 13 bases lying between them. The CDR3 is 15 amino acids.

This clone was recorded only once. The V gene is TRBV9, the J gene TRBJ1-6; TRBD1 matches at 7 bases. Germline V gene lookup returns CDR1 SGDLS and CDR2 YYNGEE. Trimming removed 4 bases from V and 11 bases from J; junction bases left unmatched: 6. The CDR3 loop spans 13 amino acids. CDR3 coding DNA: TGTGCCAGCAGCCCACAGACAGGGACACCCCTCCACTTT. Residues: CASSPQTGTPLHF.

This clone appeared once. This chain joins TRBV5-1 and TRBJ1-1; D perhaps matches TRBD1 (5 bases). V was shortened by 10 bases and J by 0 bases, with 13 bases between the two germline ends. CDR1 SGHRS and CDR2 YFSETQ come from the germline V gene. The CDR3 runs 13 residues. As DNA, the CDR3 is TGCGCCTCGGGACGGGGGATGAACACTGAAGCTTTCTTT. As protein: CASGRGMNTEAFF.

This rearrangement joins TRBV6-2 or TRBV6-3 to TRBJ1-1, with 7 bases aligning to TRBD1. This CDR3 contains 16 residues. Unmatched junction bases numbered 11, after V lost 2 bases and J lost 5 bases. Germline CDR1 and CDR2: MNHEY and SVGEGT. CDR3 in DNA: TGTGCCAGCAGTTACAGGACGGGACAGCGAGGGACTGAAGCTTTCTTT. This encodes CASSYRTGQRGTEAFF.

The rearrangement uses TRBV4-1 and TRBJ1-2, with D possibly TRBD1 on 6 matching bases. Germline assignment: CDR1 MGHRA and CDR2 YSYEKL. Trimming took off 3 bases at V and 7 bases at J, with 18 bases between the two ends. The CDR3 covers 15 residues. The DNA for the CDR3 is TGCGCCAGCAGCCATCCGGGACATTCTAGGGGTGGCTACACCTTC. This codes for CASSHPGHSRGGYTF.

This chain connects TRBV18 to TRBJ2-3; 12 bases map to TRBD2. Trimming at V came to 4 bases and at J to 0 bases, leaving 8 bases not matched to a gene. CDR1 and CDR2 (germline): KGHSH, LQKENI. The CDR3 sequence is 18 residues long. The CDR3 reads CASSLELGTSGSTDTQYF. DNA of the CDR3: TGTGCCAGCTCACTTGAACTCGGGACTAGCGGGAGCACAGATACGCAGTATTTT. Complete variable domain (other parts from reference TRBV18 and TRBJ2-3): NAGVMQNPRHLVRRRGQEARLRCSPMKGHSHVYWYRQLPEEGLKFMVYLQKENIIDESGMPKERFSAEFPKEGPSILRIQQVVRGDSAAYFCASSLELGTSGSTDTQYFGPGTRLTVL.

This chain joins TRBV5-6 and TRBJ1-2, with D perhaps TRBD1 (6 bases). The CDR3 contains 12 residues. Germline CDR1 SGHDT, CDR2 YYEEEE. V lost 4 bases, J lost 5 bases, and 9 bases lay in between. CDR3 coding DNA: TGTGCCAGCAGCATTCAGGGGTATGGCTACACCTTC. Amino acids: CASSIQGYGYTF.

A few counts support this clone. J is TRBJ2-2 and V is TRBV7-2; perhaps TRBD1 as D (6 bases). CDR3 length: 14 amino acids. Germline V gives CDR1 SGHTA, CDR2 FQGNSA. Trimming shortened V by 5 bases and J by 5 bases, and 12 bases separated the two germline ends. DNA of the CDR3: TGTGCCAGCAGCACCGACAGGCGGACCGGGGAGCTGTTTTTT. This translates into CASSTDRRTGELFF.

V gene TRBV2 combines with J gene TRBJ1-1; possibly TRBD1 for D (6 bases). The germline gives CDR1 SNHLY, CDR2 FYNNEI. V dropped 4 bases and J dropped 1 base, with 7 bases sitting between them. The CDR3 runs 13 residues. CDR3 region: CASSGGRNTEAFF. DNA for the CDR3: TGTGCCAGCAGTGGGGGGCGGAACACTGAAGCTTTCTTT.

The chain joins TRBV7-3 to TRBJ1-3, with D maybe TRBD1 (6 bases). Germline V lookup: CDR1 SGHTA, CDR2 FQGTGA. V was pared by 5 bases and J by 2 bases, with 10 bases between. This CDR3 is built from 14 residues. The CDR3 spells CASSLGGPGNTIYF. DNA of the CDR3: TGTGCCAGCAGCCTGGGGGGGCCTGGAAACACCATATATTTT.

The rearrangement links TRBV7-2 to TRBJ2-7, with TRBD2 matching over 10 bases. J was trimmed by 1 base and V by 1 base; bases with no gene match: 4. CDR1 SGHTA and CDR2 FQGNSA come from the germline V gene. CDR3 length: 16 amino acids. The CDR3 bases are TGTGCCAGCAGCTTAGGTGCTAGCGGGGGTTCCTACGAGCAGTACTTC. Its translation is CASSLGASGGSYEQYF. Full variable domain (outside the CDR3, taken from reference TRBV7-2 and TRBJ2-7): GAGVSQSPSNKVTEKGKDVELRCDPISGHTALYWYRQSLGQGLEFLIYFQGNSAPDKSGLPSDRFSAERTGGSVSTLTIQRTQQEDSAVYLCASSLGASGGSYEQYFGPGTRLTVT.

CDR3 DNA sequence: TGTGCCAGCAGTTTTGGCGGGGGTGAAGAGACCCAGTACTTC. Its protein product is CASSFGGGEETQYF. V gene TRBV6-5 combines with J gene TRBJ2-5, with 7 bases that match TRBD2. There are 14 residues in the CDR3. J lost 3 bases, V lost 4 bases, and 5 bases had no gene match. Germline lookup yields CDR1 MNHEY and CDR2 SVGAGI.

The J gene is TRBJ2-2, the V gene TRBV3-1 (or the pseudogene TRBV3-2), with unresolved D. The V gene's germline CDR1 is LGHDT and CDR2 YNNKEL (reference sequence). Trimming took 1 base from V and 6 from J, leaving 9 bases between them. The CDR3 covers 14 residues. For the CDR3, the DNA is TGTGCCAGCAGCCAAGCCCGGGTCGCCGGGGAGCTGTTTTTT. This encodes CASSQARVAGELFF.

In DNA form, the CDR3 reads TGTGCCAGCAGTACCACCGGGAGAACTCAGCCCCAGCATTTT. This sequence encodes CASSTTGRTQPQHF. This chain uses TRBV6-2 or TRBV6-3 with TRBJ1-5, with D unresolved. Per the germline V gene, CDR1 is MNHEY and CDR2 is SVGEGT. Trimming shortened V by 5 bases and J by 6 bases, and 14 bases separated the two germline ends. The length of the CDR3 is 14 residues.

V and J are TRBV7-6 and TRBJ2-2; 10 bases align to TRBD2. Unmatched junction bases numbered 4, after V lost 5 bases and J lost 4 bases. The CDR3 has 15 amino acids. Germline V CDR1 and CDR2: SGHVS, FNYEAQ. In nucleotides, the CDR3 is TGTGCCAGCAGCCCACTAGCGGGGTCCACCGGGGAGCTGTTTTTT. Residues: CASSPLAGSTGELFF.

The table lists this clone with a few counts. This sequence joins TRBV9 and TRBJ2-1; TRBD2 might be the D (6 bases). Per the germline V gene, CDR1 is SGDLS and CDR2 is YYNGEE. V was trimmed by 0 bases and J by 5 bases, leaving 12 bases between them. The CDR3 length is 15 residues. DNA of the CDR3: TGTGCCAGCAGCGTAGGTATAGCGGAGCACAATGAGCAGTTCTTC. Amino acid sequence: CASSVGIAEHNEQFF.

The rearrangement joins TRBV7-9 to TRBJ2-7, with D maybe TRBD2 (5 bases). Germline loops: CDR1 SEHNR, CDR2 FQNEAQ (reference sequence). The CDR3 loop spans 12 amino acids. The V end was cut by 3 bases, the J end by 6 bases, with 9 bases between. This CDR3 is CASSFGSSEQYF. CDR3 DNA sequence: TGTGCCAGCAGCTTTGGGAGCTCCGAGCAGTACTTC.

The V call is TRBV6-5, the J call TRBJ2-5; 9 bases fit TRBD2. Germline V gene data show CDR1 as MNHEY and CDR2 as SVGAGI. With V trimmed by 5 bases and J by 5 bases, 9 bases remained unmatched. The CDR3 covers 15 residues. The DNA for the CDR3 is TGTGCCAGCAGTCCCGGGACTAGCAACGGGGAGACCCAGTACTTC. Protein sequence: CASSPGTSNGETQYF.

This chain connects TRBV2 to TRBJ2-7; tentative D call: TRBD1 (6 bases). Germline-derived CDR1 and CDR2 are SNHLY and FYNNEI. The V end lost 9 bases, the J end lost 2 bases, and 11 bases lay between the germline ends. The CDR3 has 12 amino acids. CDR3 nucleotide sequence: TGTGCCAGTTACAGGGTACCCTACGAGCAGTACGTC. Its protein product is CASYRVPYEQYV.

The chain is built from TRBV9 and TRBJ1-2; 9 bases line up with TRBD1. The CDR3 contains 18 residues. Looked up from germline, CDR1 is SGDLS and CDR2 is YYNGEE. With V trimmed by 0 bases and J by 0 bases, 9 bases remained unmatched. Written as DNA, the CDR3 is TGTGCCAGCAGCGTAGGATGGAGACAGGGGGGCTCTAACTATGGCTACACCTTC. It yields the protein CASSVGWRQGGSNYGYTF.

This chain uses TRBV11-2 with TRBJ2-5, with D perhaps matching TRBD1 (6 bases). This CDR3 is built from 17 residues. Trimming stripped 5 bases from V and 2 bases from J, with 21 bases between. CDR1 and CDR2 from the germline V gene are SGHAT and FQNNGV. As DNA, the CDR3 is TGTGCCAGCAGCCTGATCCTAAATTGGGGGACACAAGAGACCCAGTACTTC. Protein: CASSLILNWGTQETQYF.

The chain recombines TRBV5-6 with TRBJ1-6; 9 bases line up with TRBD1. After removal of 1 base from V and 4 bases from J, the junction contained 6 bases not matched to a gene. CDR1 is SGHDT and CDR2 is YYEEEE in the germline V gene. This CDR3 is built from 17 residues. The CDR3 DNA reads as TGTGCCAGCAGCTTGCGGACAGGGGTTCAATATAATTCACCCCTCCACTTT. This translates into CASSLRTGVQYNSPLHF.

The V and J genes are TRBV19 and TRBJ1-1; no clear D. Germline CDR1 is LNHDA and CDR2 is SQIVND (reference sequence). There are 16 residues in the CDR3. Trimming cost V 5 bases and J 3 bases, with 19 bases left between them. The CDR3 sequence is CASSPALEGADTEAFF. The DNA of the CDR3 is TGTGCCAGTAGTCCCGCCTTAGAGGGCGCGGACACTGAAGCTTTCTTT. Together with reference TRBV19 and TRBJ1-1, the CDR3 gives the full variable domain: DGGITQSPKYLFRKEGQNVTLSCEQNLNHDAMYWYRQDPGQGLRLIYYSQIVNDFQKGDIAEGYSVSREKKESFPLTVTSAQKNPTAFYLCASSPALEGADTEAFFGQGTRLTVV.

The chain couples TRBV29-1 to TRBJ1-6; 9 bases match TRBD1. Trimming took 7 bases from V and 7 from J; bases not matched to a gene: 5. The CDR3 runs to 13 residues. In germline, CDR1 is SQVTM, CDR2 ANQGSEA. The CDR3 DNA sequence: TGCAGCGCAAAAGGACAGGGGAATTCACCCCTCCACTTT. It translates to CSAKGQGNSPLHF.

Here the CDR3 DNA reads TGTGCCAGCAGCCGCCAACTAGCGGGATACAATGAGCAGTTCTTC. This translates into CASSRQLAGYNEQFF. V gene TRBV4-2 combines with J gene TRBJ2-1, with TRBD2 identical over 10 bases. Germline V lookup: CDR1 LGHNA, CDR2 YNFKEQ. The CDR3 spans 15 residues. The J segment lost 4 bases and the V segment lost 4 bases, leaving 4 bases of the junction unmatched.

Written as DNA, the CDR3 is TGTGCCAGCGGCGGAGGGCCTGAAGATACGCAGTATTTT. Its translation: CASGGGPEDTQYF. The chain has TRBV12-3 or TRBV12-4 and TRBJ2-3; D possibly corresponds to TRBD2 (6 bases). The CDR3 sequence is 13 residues long. V gave up 8 bases and J gave up 5 bases, with 14 bases separating them.

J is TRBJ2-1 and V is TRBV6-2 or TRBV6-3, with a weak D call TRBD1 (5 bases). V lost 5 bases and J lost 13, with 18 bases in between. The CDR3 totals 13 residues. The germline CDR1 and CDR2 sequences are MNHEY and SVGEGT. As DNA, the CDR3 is TGTGCCAGCAGTCACCAGGACACTATGACTCAGTTCTTC. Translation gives CASSHQDTMTQFF.

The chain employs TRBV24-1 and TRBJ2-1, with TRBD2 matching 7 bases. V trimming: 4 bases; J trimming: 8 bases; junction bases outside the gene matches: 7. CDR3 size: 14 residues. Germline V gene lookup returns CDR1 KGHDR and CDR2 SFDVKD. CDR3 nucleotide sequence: TGTGCCACCAGTGAATCGGCGGGGGTGGATGAGCAGTTCTTC. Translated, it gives CATSESAGVDEQFF.